Given below is one T cell receptor beta chain in context. Its antigen is not identified. The trim removed 3 bases at V and 4 bases at J, leaving 7 bases unmatched. The CDR3 has 15 amino acids. The germline V gene has CDR1 SGHDT and CDR2 YYEEEE. This specimen comes from a study of OX40 agonist ivuxolimab in advanced cancers. Looking at the study overall: Patients in dose escalation had liver, melanoma, kidney or head and neck cancers. Earlier treatment with anti-PD-1, anti-PD-L1 or anti-CTLA-4 was permitted, and about 40% had received some. Study-level results: In the expanded peripheral T cells, antigen specificity was never determined. Among the least clonally expanded were partial responders at 0.1-3.0 mg/kg.

TCRdb's copy holds only in-frame clones and misses some; the assay was immunoSEQ multiplex PCR. The data hold about 43,000 clones, with approximately 83% observed a single time. Specimen: CD4+ or CD8+ T cells sorted from blood, collected in a trial of the OX40 agonist ivuxolimab. The receptor comes from an adult with an advanced solid tumor such as melanoma, head and neck, liver or kidney cancer. The gene calls are TRBV5-6 and TRBJ1-3, with 7 bases lining up with TRBD1. The CDR3 DNA reads TGTGCCAGCAGCTCCCAGGGGGGCTCAGGAAACACCATATATTTT. Translating it yields CASSSQGGSGNTIYF. Combining the CDR3 with reference TRBV5-6 and TRBJ1-3 gives the whole variable domain DAGVTQSPTHLIKTRGQQVTLRCSPKSGHDTVSWYQQALGQGPQFIFQYYEEEERQRGNFPDRFSGHQFPNYSSELNVNALLLGDSALYLCASSSQGGSGNTIYFGEGSWLTVV.